The 2 T cell receptor beta chains presented below share a single source sample, sequenced in a study of neurological immune-mediated disorders. Via MiXCR, TCRdb re-called the 5' RACE reads, giving one row per CDR3 protein. The sample has under 80,000 distinct CDR3 sequences; around an eighth are singletons. The sequencing input was PBMCs. The receptors derive from a woman aged 45 to 65 in good health.

This clonotype was seen ten or more times. This sequence joins TRBV29-1 and TRBJ1-1, with TRBD1 identical over 7 bases. The CDR3 consists of 14 residues. CDR1 and CDR2 (germline): SQVTM, ANQGSEA. J was trimmed by 8 bases and V by 4 bases; bases with no gene match: 13. CDR3: CSVVVGLTGSEAFF. CDR3 coding DNA: TGCAGCGTTGTAGTGGGGTTGACAGGGAGCGAAGCTTTCTTT.

The chain joins TRBV28 to TRBJ1-2, with a tentative D call TRBD1 (5 bases). The CDR3 is made up of 12 amino acids. CDR1 is MDHEN and CDR2 is SYDVKM in the germline V gene. Deletions cut 3 bases from V and 8 bases from J, with 10 bases between. CDR3 amino acids: CASSFYRQGYTF. CDR3 DNA sequence: TGTGCCAGCAGTTTTTACAGGCAGGGCTACACCTTC.